Sequencing of this TCR beta chain was carried out in a study of memory CD4+ T cells and cytomegalovirus serostatus. Study observations and caveats: CD4+ memory repertoires contained about two fifths of the 164 reported CMV TCRbeta sequences.

The protocol was immunoSEQ multiplex PCR, while the TCRdb copy is restricted to in-frame clones and leaves out a portion. Of about 50,000 clones in the sample, roughly four fifths were seen once. The CDR3 runs to 16 residues. V was shortened by 0 bases and J by 5 bases, with 16 bases between the two germline ends. CDR1 and CDR2 (germline): LGHNA, YNFKEQ. Single viable CD3+CD4+CD8-CD45RO+ cells were sorted as the memory CD4+ T cells. CMV serostatus came from serum IgG against pp150, pp28, p38, p52. Turning to this clone: Its antigen is not identified.

The receptor was derived from an adult in good health and CMV-seronegative. Sequenced: memory CD4+ T cells from blood. The genes are TRBV4-2 and TRBJ1-2; D ambiguous. The CDR3 region has the DNA TGTGCCAGCAGCCAAGATTTGAGGCAGGACTATTATGGCTACACCTTC. It is translated as CASSQDLRQDYYGYTF.